This TCR beta chain comes out of a study of T cells in Graves' hyperthyroidism and ophthalmopathy. This clonotype was observed a few times. TCR beta CDR3 sequences were amplified from RNA transcripts. The TCR CDR3 first-round RT-PCR relied on the HTBI primer set. TCRdb ran MiXCR on the multiplex PCR reads and lists one entry per CDR3 protein. The sample holds 75,000 to 100,000 distinct CDR3 sequences, roughly 37% seen once. CDR1 and CDR2 (germline): SEHNR, FQNEAQ (reference sequence). V lost 4 bases to trimming and J lost 3 bases; unmatched junction nucleotides: 3. The CDR3 covers 15 residues. The sample was peripheral blood or thyroid tissue (not recorded which). The clonotype originates from a woman younger than 45 with Graves' hyperthyroidism. V gene TRBV7-9 combines with J gene TRBJ2-5; 12 nucleotides agree with TRBD2. CDR3 bases: TGTGCCAGCAGCTGGACTAGCGGGATAGAAGAGACCCAGTACTTC. Translating it yields CASSWTSGIEETQYF. The variable domain in full, completed from reference TRBV7-9 and TRBJ2-5, reads DTGVSQNPRHKITKRGQNVTFRCDPISEHNRLYWYRQTLGQGPEFLTYFQNEAQLEKSRLLSDRFSAERPKGSFSTLEIQRTEQGDSAMYLCASSWTSGIEETQYFGPGTRLLVL.